This T cell receptor beta chain was captured in a study of blood T cell repertoires in COVID-19. Germline loops: CDR1 KGHSH, CDR2 LQKENI. The CDR3 extends over 15 amino acids. Trimming left V 6 bases short and J 8 bases short, with 17 bases between. Study processing details: Counts of nucleated cells, estimated from reference gene primer amplification, were obtained. Profiling relied on immunoSEQ multiplex PCR, and the TCRdb table lists in-frame clones only, not all of them. Clonal size and the V and J genes are those of that table, whereas D and trimming came from the DNA. The sample has 250,000 to 350,000 clones; about 90% are singletons.

The clonotype originates from a woman under 30 with acute COVID-19. V usage is TRBV18 and J usage is TRBJ1-6; D may be TRBD1 (5 bases). Sequencing was done on a sample of PBMCs or T cells enriched from blood (not recorded which). The chain's CDR3 is CASSPRGKMDSPLHF. For the CDR3, the DNA is TGTGCCAGCTCCCCCCGGGGGAAAATGGATTCACCCCTCCACTTT.